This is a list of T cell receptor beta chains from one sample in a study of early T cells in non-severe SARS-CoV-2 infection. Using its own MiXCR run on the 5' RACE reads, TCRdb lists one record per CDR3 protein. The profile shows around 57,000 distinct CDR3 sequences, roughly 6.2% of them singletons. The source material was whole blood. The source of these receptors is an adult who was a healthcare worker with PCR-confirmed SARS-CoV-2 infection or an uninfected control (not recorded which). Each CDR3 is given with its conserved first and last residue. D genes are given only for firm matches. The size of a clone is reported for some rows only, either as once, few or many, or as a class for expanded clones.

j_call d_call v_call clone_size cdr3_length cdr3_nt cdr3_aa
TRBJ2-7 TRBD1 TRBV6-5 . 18 TGTGCCAGCAGTTACTTCGGGATGGGGACAGGGGTCGCATCCGAGCAGTACTTC CASSYFGMGTGVASEQYF
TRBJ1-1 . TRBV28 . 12 TGTGCCAGCAGTTTAAAACAGACTGAAGCTTTCTTT CASSLKQTEAFF
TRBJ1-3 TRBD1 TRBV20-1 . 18 TGCAGTGCTAGAGATGGACAGGGGCCGCTCGATTGGGGAAACACCATATATTTT CSARDGQGPLDWGNTIYF
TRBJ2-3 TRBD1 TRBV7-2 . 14 TGTGCCAGCAGCGACCGGGACAGGGCGAATACGCAGTATTTT CASSDRDRANTQYF
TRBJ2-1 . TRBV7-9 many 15 TGTGCCAGCAGCTTAGCGGAGACAGGTAGCAATGAGCAGTTCTTC CASSLAETGSNEQFF
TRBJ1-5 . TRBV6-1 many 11 TGTGCCAGCAGCGCCATCCAGCCCCAGCATTTT CASSAIQPQHF
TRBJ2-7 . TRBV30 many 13 TGTGCCTGGAGGGCCCTGAGGCGCCACGAGCAGTACTTC CAWRALRRHEQYF
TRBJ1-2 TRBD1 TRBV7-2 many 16 TGTGCCAGCAGCTTCTACGAGACAGGGGGAAACTATGGCTACACCTTC CASSFYETGGNYGYTF
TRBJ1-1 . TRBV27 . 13 TGTGCCAGCAGTTCACAGGGTATCGCTGAAGCTTTCTTT CASSSQGIAEAFF
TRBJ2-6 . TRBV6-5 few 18 TGTGCCAGCAGGCACGGCCGGAGGGGAATCTCTGGGGCCAACGTCCTGACTTTC CASRHGRRGISGANVLTF
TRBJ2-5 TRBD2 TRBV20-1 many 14 TGCAGTGCTAGGTCCAGCGGGGGTCCAGAGACCCAGTACTTC CSARSSGGPETQYF
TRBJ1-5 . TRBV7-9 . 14 TGTGCCAGCAGGTCCTTCCCTGGCGAACAGCCCCAGCATTTT CASRSFPGEQPQHF
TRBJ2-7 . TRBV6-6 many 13 TGTGCCAGCAGTCCGCGGCAGCCCTACGAGCAGTACTTC CASSPRQPYEQYF
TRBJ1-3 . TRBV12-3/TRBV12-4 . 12 TGTGCCAGCAGTTTGAAAGGAAACACCATATATTTT CASSLKGNTIYF
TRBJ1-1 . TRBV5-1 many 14 TGCGCCAGCAGCTTGGACGTAATGAACACTGAAGCTTTCTTT CASSLDVMNTEAFF
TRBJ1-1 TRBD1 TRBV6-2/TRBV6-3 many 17 TGTGCCAGCAGCCCGGGACAGGGGAGGAATGCGAACACTGAAGCTTTCTTT CASSPGQGRNANTEAFF
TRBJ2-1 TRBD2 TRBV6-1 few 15 TGTGCCAGCAGTGCACAGCGGGGGACTTACAATGAGCAGTTCTTC CASSAQRGTYNEQFF
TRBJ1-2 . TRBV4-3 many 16 TGCGCCAGCAGCCAAGTGGGCCCCATGGGACTCTATGGCTACACCTTC CASSQVGPMGLYGYTF
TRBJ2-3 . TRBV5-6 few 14 TGTGCCAGCAGCTTGGATCTAGGCACAGATACGCAGTATTTT CASSLDLGTDTQYF
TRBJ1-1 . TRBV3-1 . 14 TGTGCCAGCAGCCGGAAGACCGTGAACACTGAAGCTTTCTTT CASSRKTVNTEAFF
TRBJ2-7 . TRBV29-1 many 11 TGCAGCGTTGAATATTCCTACGAGCAGTACTTC CSVEYSYEQYF
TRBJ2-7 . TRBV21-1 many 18 TGTGCCAGCAGCAAAGGTATCGACAGTGGCCTAATCTCCTACGAGCAGTACTTC CASSKGIDSGLISYEQYF